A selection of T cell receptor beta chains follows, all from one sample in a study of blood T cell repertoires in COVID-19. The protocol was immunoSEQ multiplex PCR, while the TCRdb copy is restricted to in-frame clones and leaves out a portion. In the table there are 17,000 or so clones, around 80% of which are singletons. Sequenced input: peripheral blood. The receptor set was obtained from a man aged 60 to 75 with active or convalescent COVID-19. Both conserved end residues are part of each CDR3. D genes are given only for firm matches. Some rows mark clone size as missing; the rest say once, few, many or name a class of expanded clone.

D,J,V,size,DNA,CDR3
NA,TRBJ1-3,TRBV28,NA,TGTGCCAGCAGTTCACAGAATACACCCTCTGGAAACACCATATATTTT,CASSSQNTPSGNTIYF
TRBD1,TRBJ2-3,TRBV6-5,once,TGTGCCAGCAGGACAGGGGGCCACACAGATACGCAGTATTTT,CASRTGGHTDTQYF
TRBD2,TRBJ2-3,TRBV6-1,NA,TGTGCCAGCAGTGAGACTAGCGGGGGGGCAGATACGCAGTATTTT,CASSETSGGADTQYF
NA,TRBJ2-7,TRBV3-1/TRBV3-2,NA,TGTGCCAGCAGCCCCGGAGGGGGGGCCTTTCGGGAGCAGTACTTC,CASSPGGGAFREQYF
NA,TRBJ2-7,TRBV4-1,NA,TGCGCCAGCAGCCAAACGCAGGGGTACGAGCAGTACTTC,CASSQTQGYEQYF
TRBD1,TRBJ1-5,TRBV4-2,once,TGTGCCAGCAGCCAAGATCCCGCCTTGACAGGGAATAGCAATCAGCCCCAGCATTTT,CASSQDPALTGNSNQPQHF
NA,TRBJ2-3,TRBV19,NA,TGTGCCAGTAGTAAGACGGGACTCCTCACAGATACGCAGTATTTT,CASSKTGLLTDTQYF
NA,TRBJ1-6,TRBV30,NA,TGTGCCTGGAGAAGGGAGGCCCCTAATAATTCACCCCTCCACTTT,CAWRREAPNNSPLHF
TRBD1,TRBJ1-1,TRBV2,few,TGTGCCAGCAGTAGGCGGACAGGGCTAACTGAAGCTTTCTTT,CASSRRTGLTEAFF
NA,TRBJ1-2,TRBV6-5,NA,TGTGCCAGCAGTCAAACAGGGTTTACTGGCTACACCTTC,CASSQTGFTGYTF
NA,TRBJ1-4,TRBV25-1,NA,TGTGCCAGCAGTGCGCGGACATCAACTAATGAAAAACTGTTTTTT,CASSARTSTNEKLFF
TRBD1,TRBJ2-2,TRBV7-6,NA,TGTGCCAGCAGCTGGGGACAGTCGAACACCGGGGAGCTGTTTTTT,CASSWGQSNTGELFF
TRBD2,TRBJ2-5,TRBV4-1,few,TGCGCCACCGGACTAGCGGGATCCGGCCGGGTGTACTTC,CATGLAGSGRVYF
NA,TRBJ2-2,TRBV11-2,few,TGTGCCAGCAGCCTGAACACCGGGGAGCTGTTTTTT,CASSLNTGELFF
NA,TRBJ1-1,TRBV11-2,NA,TGTGCCAGCAGCCCCCGGGCATCCGGGGGAACTGAAGCTTTCTTT,CASSPRASGGTEAFF
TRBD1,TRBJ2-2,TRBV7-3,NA,TGTGCCAGCAGCTTAACGTCGGACAGGTCCTCCACCGGGGAGCTGTTTTTT,CASSLTSDRSSTGELFF
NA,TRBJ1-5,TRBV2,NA,TGTGCCAGCACCCCCGGCCGCTCGGGTCTCCAGCATTTT,CASTPGRSGLQHF
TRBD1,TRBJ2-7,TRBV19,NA,TGTGCCAGTAGTACTCCCAAGACAGGGAAAATCTACGAGCAGTACTTC,CASSTPKTGKIYEQYF
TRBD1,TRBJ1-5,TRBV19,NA,TGTGCCAGTTCGGACAGGACCAATCAGCCCCAGCATTTT,CASSDRTNQPQHF
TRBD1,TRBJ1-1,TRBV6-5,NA,TGTGCCAGCACTCCCAGGGGGAATCCGAACACTGAAGCTTTCTTT,CASTPRGNPNTEAFF
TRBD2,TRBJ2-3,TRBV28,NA,TGTGCCAGCAGTACCGGGAGGGGGGCTGGAGATACGCAGTATTTT,CASSTGRGAGDTQYF
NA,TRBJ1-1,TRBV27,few,TGTGCCAGCAGTCCAAGAGCGGGTAACACTGAAGCTTTCTTT,CASSPRAGNTEAFF
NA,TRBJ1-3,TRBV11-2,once,TGTGCCAGCAGTTCGGGACAAGGAGGAAACACCATATATTTT,CASSSGQGGNTIYF
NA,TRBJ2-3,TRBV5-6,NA,TGTGCCAGCAGCTTGGTGGACACAATAGATACGCAGTATTTT,CASSLVDTIDTQYF
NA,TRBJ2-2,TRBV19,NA,TGTGCCAGTGGGCGAGGACAAACCAACACCGGGGAGCTGTTTTTT,CASGRGQTNTGELFF
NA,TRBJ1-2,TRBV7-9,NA,TGTGCCAGCAGCCGCCAACAGGTTAACTATGGCTACACCTTC,CASSRQQVNYGYTF
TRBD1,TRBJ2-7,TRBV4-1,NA,TGCGCCAGCAGCCGGGGACAGGGGGCGCACGAGCAGTACTTC,CASSRGQGAHEQYF
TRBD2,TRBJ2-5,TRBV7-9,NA,TGTGCCAGCAGCCGCCCTACCGGGACTAGCGGGGGGAAAGAGACCCAGTACTTC,CASSRPTGTSGGKETQYF
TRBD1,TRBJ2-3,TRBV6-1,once,TGTGCCAGCAGTGGACGGGGACAGGGCCCTCGTGCAGATACGCAGTATTTT,CASSGRGQGPRADTQYF
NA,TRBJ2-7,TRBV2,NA,TGTGCCAGTTCCGGGTCACTTCTCTACGAGCAGTACTTC,CASSGSLLYEQYF
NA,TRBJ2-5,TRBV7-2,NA,TGTGCCAGCAGCTTAGTGATGAGCTTAGAGACCCAGTACTTC,CASSLVMSLETQYF
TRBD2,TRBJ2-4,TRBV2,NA,TGTGCCAGCGTTCCCGGGACTAGCGGGAGGCTAGCCAAAAACATTCAGTACTTC,CASVPGTSGRLAKNIQYF
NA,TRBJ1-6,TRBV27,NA,TGTGCCAGCGGGAAGGCGACAGGCCAGTTCTATAATTCACCCCTCCACTTT,CASGKATGQFYNSPLHF
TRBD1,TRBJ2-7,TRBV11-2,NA,TGTGCCAGCACCCAGGGGGCTCCCTACGAGCAGTACTTC,CASTQGAPYEQYF
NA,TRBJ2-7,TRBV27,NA,TGTGCCAGCAGAAGACAGGGACTTTCCTACGAGCAGTACTTC,CASRRQGLSYEQYF
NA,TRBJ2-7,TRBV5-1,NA,TGCGCCAGCAGCTCCTCAGACGAGCAGTACTTC,CASSSSDEQYF
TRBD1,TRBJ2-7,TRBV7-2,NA,TGTGCCAGCAGCTTACTTATGGCAGGGGGCTACGAGCAGTACTTC,CASSLLMAGGYEQYF
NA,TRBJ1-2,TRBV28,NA,TGTGCCAGCAGCCCGCCCAGGCTTGGCTACACCTTC,CASSPPRLGYTF
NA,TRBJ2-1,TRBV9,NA,TGTGCCAGCAGCGTAGGGGGCAATAGTAACAATGAGCAGTTCTTC,CASSVGGNSNNEQFF
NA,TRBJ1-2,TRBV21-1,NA,TGTGCCAGCAGCAAGAAGCTACGGGGCTACACCTTC,CASSKKLRGYTF
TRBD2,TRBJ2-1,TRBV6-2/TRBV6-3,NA,TGTGCCAGCAGCCGACGTAGGCGGGAGGGGAGAAATGAGCAGTTCTTC,CASSRRRREGRNEQFF
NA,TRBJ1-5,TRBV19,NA,TGTGCCAGTAGTATGAGTGGACCCCGGGGGCAGCCCCAGCATTTT,CASSMSGPRGQPQHF
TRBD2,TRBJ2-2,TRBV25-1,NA,TGTGCCACAGAGGGGCGGGGGGCCCTGAGCACCGGGGAGCTGTTTTTT,CATEGRGALSTGELFF
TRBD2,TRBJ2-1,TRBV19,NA,TGTGCCAGTAGTGACTGGACTAGCGGGAGGGGATTGGAGTTCTTC,CASSDWTSGRGLEFF
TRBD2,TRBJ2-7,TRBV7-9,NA,TGTGCCAGCAGCTTAGTGGGACTAGAATCCGAGCAGTACTTC,CASSLVGLESEQYF
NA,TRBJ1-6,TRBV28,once,TGTGCCAGCAGTTCTAAAACCCTCTCGCGGGGGGCCCTCCAACCCCTCCACTTT,CASSSKTLSRGALQPLHF
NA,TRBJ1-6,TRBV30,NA,TGTGCCTGGGCCCGGGACACCCGGAATTCACCCCTCCACTTT,CAWARDTRNSPLHF
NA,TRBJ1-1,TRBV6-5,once,TGTGCCAGCAGAAAAATGACCGAGCGGACTGAAGCTTTCTTT,CASRKMTERTEAFF
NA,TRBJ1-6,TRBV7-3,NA,TGTGCCAGCAGTCTTACCGAAGCCTCCTATAATTCACCCCTCCACTTT,CASSLTEASYNSPLHF